Below, 9 T cell receptor beta chains from the same sample are listed, as sequenced in a study of response to subunit inactivated influenza vaccine. TCRdb independently ran MiXCR on the RT-PCR reads; one entry per CDR3 protein. There are over 300,000 distinct CDR3 sequences in the sample; 21% occur only once, and 10% lies in the top ten. Sample: PBMCs from blood, taken about 19 months after vaccination. The receptors shown here come from a man aged 50 to 69 who received an inactivated influenza vaccine.

This chain joins TRBV2 and TRBJ2-7; the D gene could be TRBD1 or TRBD2 (6 bases each). This CDR3 is built from 14 residues. CDR1 is SNHLY, CDR2 FYNNEI, per germline. V was clipped by 1 base and J by 7 bases, with 14 bases between them. The CDR3 sequence is CASSEGLGGGEQYF. In nucleotides, the CDR3 is TGTGCCAGCAGTGAAGGACTGGGGGGCGGAGAGCAGTACTTC.

The J gene is TRBJ2-7, the V gene TRBV20-1, with D unclear. CDR3 length equals 13 residues. The germline V and J ends were trimmed by 3 bases and 3 bases, with 12 bases remaining between them. Per germline, CDR1 DFQATT and CDR2 SNEGSKA (reference sequence). The CDR3 is CSASRQDLYEQYF. CDR3 in DNA: TGCAGTGCTAGTCGGCAGGACCTCTACGAGCAGTACTTC.

This clonotype was found many times. The rearrangement joins TRBV5-4 to TRBJ1-3; D ambiguous. This CDR3 comprises 16 residues. Trimming removed 4 bases from V and 0 bases from J, with 14 bases in between. Germline V gives CDR1 SGHNT, CDR2 YYREEE (reference sequence). CDR3 loop: CASSARAPDSGNTIYF. The CDR3 coding sequence is TGTGCCAGCAGCGCGCGGGCTCCGGACTCTGGAAACACCATATATTTT.

The rearrangement joins TRBV2 to TRBJ2-7, with TRBD2 matching 7 bases. The ends lost 6 bases at V and 7 bases at J; junction bases unmatched: 12. Germline values: CDR1 SNHLY, CDR2 FYNNEI. The CDR3 has 14 residues. CDR3 bases: TGTGCCAGCAGCCAAACGACCGGGGGGTGGGAGCAGTACTTC. It is translated as CASSQTTGGWEQYF.

This chain connects TRBV2 to TRBJ2-1; D call uncertain. This CDR3 is 15 amino acids long. Germline V lookup: CDR1 SNHLY, CDR2 FYNNEI. Trimming left V 2 bases short and J 2 bases short, with 10 bases between. This CDR3 reads CASSEPRRAYNEQFF. CDR3 sequence (DNA): TGTGCCAGCAGTGAACCTAGAAGGGCCTACAATGAGCAGTTCTTC.

A few counts support this clonotype. The chain combines TRBV19 with TRBJ1-5; D is undetermined. The CDR3 loop spans 13 amino acids. V lost 3 bases and J lost 8, with 11 bases in between. Germline loops: CDR1 LNHDA, CDR2 SQIVND (reference sequence). CDR3 amino acids: CASSINPAEPQHF. CDR3 coding DNA: TGTGCCAGTAGTATCAACCCCGCGGAGCCCCAGCATTTT.

At least ten counts were recorded for this clonotype. The rearrangement links TRBV7-9 to TRBJ1-1; TRBD1 might be the D (5 bases). The V and J ends lost 5 bases and 0 bases respectively, with 10 bases between them. The CDR3 has 14 amino acids. Germline-derived CDR1 and CDR2 are SEHNR and FQNEAQ (reference sequence). The CDR3 protein is CASSHGGMNTEAFF. CDR3 DNA: TGTGCCAGCAGCCACGGGGGGATGAACACTGAAGCTTTCTTT.

This clonotype turned up a few times. The V call is TRBV7-2, the J call TRBJ2-3; the D is unclear. CDR3 length: 13 residues. CDR1 SGHTA and CDR2 FQGNSA come from the germline V gene. Trimming shortened V by 5 bases and J by 6 bases, and 12 bases separated the two germline ends. The CDR3 reads CASSVSRLDTQYF. DNA of the CDR3: TGTGCCAGCAGCGTTTCACGTTTGGATACGCAGTATTTT.

Only a few counts were recorded for this clonotype. The rearrangement uses TRBV6-1 and TRBJ1-5; D gene uncertain. Trimming stripped 7 bases from V and 3 bases from J, with 13 bases between. CDR1 is MNHNS and CDR2 is SASEGT in the germline V gene. The CDR3 is made up of 14 amino acids. DNA for the CDR3: TGTGCCAGCACTCAGGCGACGAACAATCAGCCCCAGCATTTT. As protein: CASTQATNNQPQHF.